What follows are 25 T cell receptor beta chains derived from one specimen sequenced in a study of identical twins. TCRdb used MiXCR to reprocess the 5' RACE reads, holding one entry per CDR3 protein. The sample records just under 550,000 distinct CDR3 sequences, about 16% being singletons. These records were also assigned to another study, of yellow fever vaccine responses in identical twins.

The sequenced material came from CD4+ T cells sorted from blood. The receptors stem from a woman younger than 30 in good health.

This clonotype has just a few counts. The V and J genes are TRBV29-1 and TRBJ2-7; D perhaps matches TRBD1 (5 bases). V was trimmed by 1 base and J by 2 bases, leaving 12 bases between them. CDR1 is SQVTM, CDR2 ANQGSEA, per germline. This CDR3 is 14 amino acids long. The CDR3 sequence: CSVEVGAGTYEQYF. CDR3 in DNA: TGCAGCGTTGAAGTTGGTGCAGGGACCTACGAGCAGTACTTC.

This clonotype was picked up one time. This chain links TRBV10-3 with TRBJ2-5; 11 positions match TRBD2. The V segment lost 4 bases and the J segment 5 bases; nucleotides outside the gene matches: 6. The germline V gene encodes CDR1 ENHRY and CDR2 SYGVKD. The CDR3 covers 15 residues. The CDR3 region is CAISGSGGAGETQYF. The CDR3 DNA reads TGTGCCATCAGTGGTAGCGGGGGGGCCGGTGAGACCCAGTACTTC.

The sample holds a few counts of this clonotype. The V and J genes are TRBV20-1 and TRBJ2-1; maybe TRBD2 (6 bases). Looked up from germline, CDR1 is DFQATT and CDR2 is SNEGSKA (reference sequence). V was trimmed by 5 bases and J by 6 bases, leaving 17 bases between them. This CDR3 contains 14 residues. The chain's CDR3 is CSASHGGLPNEQFF. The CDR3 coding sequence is TGCAGTGCTTCCCATGGGGGACTCCCCAATGAGCAGTTCTTC.

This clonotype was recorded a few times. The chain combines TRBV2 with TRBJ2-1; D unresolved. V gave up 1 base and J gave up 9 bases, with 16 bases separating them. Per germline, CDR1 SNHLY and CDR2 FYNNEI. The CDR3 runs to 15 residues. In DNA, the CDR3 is TGTGCCAGCAGTGAAGACGTCGTAGGCGGAAGTGAGCAGTTCTTC. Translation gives CASSEDVVGGSEQFF.

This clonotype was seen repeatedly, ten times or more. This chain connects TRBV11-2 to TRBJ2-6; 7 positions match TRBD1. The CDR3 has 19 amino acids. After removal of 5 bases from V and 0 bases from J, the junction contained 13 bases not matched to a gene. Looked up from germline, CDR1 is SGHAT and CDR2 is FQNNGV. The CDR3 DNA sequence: TGTGCCAGCAGCCTCGACGGGACAGCTTATTTCTCTGGGGCCAACGTCCTGACTTTC. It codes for CASSLDGTAYFSGANVLTF.

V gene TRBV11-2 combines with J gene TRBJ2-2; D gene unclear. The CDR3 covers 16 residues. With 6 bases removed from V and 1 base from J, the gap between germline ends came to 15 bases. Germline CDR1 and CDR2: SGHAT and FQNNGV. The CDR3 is CASSPLKMGNTGELFF. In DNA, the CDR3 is TGTGCCAGCAGTCCCCTCAAAATGGGGAACACCGGGGAGCTGTTTTTT. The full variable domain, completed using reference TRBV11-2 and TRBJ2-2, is EAGVAQSPRYKIIEKRQSVAFWCNPISGHATLYWYQQILGQGPKLLIQFQNNGVVDDSQLPKDRFSAERLKGVDSTLKIQPAKLEDSAVYLCASSPLKMGNTGELFFGEGSRLTVL.

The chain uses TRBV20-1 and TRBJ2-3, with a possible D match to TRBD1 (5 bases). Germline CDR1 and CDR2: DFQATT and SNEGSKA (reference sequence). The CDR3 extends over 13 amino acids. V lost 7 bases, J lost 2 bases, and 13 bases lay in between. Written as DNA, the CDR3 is TGCAGTGTGGGGCACCTACTCACAGATACGCAGTATTTT. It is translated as CSVGHLLTDTQYF.

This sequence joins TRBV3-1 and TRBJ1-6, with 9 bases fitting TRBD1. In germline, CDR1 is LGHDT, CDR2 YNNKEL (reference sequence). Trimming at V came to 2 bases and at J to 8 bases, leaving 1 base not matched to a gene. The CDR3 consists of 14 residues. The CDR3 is CASSQWDRDSPLHF. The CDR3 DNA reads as TGTGCCAGCAGCCAATGGGACAGGGATTCACCCCTCCACTTT.

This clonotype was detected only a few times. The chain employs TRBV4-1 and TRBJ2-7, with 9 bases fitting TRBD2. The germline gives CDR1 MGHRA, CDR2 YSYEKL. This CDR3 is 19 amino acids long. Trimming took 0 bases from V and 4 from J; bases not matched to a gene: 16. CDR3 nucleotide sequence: TGCGCCAGCAGCCAAGACCTAGCGGGAACGTCCCGCGTGGGGTACGAGCAGTACTTC. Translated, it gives CASSQDLAGTSRVGYEQYF.

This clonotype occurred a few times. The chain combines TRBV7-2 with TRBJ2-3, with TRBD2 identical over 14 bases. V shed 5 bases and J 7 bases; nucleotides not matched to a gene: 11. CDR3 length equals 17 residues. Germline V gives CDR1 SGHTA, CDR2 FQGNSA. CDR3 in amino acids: CASSLGTSGSGFYTQYF. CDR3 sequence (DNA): TGTGCCAGCAGCCTGGGGACTAGCGGGAGTGGTTTCTATACGCAGTATTTT. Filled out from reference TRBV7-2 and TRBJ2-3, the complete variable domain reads GAGVSQSPSNKVTEKGKDVELRCDPISGHTALYWYRQSLGQGLEFLIYFQGNSAPDKSGLPSDRFSAERTGGSVSTLTIQRTQQEDSAVYLCASSLGTSGSGFYTQYFGPGTRLTVL.

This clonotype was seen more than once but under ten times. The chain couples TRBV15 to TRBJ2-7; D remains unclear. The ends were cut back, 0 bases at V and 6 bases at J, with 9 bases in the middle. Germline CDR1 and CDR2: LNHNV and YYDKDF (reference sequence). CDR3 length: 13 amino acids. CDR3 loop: CATSRDVRSEQYF. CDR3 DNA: TGTGCCACCAGCAGAGATGTGCGATCCGAGCAGTACTTC.

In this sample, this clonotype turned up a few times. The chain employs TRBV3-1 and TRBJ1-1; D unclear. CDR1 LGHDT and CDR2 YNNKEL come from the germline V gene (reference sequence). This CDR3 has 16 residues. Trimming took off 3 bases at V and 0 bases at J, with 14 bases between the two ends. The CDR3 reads CASSQPRGILNTEAFF. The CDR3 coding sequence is TGTGCCAGCAGCCAGCCTCGTGGGATTTTGAACACTGAAGCTTTCTTT.

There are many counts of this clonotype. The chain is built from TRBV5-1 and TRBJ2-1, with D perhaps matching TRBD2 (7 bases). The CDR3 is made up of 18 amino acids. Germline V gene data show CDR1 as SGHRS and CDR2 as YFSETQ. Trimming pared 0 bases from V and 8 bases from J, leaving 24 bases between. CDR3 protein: CASSLAQIWGGKVYEQFF. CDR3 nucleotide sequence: TGCGCCAGCAGCTTGGCCCAAATATGGGGGGGCAAGGTCTATGAGCAGTTCTTC.

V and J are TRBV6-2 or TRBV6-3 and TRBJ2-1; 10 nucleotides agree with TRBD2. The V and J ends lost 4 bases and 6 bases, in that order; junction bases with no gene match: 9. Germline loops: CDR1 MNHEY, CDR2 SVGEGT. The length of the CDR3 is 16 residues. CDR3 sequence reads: CASSFNSGRTGNEQFF. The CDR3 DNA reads TGTGCCAGCAGTTTCAATAGCGGGAGGACCGGCAATGAGCAGTTCTTC.

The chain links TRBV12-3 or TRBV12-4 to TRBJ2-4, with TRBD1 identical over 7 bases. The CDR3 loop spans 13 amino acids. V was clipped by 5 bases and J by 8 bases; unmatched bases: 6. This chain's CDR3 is CASSVQGVDIQYF. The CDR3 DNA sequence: TGTGCCAGCAGTGTCCAGGGGGTGGACATTCAGTACTTC.

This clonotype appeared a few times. CDR3 bases: TGTGCCAGCAGCCTTGATGGAAGCCAGCGTAGAGGGTATGGCTACACCTTC. This gives the protein CASSLDGSQRRGYGYTF. This sequence joins TRBV14 and TRBJ1-2; D not certain. The CDR3 length is 17 residues. In germline, CDR1 is SGHDN, CDR2 FVKESK. Trimming removed 4 bases at V and 5 bases at J, with 23 bases between.

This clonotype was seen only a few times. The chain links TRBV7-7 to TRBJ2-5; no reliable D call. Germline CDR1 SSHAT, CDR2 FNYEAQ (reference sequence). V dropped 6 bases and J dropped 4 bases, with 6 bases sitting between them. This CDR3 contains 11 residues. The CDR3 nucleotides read TGTGCCAGCAGGAATTTAGAGACCCAGTACTTC. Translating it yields CASRNLETQYF.

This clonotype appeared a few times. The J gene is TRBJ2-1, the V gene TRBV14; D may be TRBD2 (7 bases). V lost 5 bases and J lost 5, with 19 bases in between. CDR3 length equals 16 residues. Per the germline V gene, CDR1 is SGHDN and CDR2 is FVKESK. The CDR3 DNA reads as TGTGCCAGCAGCTACTTTAGGGGGACTACACACAATGAGCAGTTCTTC. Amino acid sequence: CASSYFRGTTHNEQFF.

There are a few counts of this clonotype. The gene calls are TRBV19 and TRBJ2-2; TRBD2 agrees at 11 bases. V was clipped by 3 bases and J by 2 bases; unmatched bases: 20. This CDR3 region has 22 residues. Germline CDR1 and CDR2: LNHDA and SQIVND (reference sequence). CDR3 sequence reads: CASSIRRFVLAGDSVNTGELFF. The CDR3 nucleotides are TGTGCCAGTAGTATTAGGCGGTTTGTACTAGCGGGAGATTCGGTAAACACCGGGGAGCTGTTTTTT.

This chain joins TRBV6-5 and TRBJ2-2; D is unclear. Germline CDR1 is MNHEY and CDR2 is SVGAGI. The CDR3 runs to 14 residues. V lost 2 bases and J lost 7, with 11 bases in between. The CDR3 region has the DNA TGTGCCAGCAGTTACACCCCCTTCGGCGGGGAGCTGTTTTTT. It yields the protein CASSYTPFGGELFF.

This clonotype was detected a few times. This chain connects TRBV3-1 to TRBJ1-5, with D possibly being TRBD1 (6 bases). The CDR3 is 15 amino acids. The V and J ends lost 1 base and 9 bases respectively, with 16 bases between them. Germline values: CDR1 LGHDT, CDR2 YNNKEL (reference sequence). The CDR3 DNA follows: TGTGCCAGCAGCCAAGGAAGGGAGGGAGGGGGGCCCCAGCATTTT. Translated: CASSQGREGGGPQHF.

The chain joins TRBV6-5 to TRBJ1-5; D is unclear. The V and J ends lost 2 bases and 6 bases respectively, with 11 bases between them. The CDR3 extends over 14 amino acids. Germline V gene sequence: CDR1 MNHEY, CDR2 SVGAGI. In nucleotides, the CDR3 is TGTGCCAGCAGTTACAAGGGCAGATTTCAGCCCCAGCATTTT. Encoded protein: CASSYKGRFQPQHF.

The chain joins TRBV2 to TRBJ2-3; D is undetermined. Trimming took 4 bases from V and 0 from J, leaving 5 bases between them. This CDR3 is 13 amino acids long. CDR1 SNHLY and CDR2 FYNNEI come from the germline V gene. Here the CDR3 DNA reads TGTGCCAGCAGTGTACAGAGCACAGATACGCAGTATTTT. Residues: CASSVQSTDTQYF.

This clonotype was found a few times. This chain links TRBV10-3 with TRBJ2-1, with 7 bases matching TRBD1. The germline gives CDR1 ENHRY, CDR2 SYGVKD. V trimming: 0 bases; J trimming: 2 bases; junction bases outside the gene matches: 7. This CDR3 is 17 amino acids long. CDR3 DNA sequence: TGTGCCATCAGTGAGTCGATTGGGACAGACACCTACAATGAGCAGTTCTTC. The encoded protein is CAISESIGTDTYNEQFF.

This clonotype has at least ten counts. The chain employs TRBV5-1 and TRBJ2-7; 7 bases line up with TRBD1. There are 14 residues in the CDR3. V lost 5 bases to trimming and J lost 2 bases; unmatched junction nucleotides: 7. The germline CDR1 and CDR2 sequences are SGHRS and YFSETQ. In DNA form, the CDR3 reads TGCGCCAGCAGGGTCCCAGGGACAGCCTACGAGCAGTACTTC. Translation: CASRVPGTAYEQYF.